This T cell receptor beta chain was recorded in a study of T cell responses to AZD1222 COVID-19 vaccine. General study findings and limits: The span of vaccine-associated CD4 TCRs extended across spike, with dominance at 160-218 and 743-854.

With regard to this clone: The antigen remains undetermined.

With V trimmed by 1 base and J by 5 bases, 9 bases remained unmatched. Germline V gene data show CDR1 as SGHDN and CDR2 as FVKESK. This CDR3 has 16 amino acids. Profiled with immunoSEQ multiplex PCR; TCRdb holds only in-frame clones, not every one. The sample holds roughly 190,000 clones, approximately 90% seen once. This clonotype was sampled from an adult in good health. The specimen was peripheral blood, collected on day 0 of AZD1222 vaccination. The chain combines TRBV14 with TRBJ2-7, with 9 bases matching TRBD1. As DNA, the CDR3 is TGTGCCAGCAGCCAAGGTAAGGGACAGGGTGGCAACGAGCAGTACTTC. Its translation: CASSQGKGQGGNEQYF.